The rows below give T cell receptor beta chains drawn from one sample of a study of blood T cell repertoires in COVID-19. The method was immunoSEQ multiplex PCR; TCRdb's version includes in-frame clones alone and lacks a portion of them. This repertoire shows about 280,000 clones, more than 80% found once; its top ten account for roughly 4.3%. Sequenced: PBMCs or T cells enriched from blood (not recorded which). These receptors were taken from a woman aged 25 to 39 with acute COVID-19. Each CDR3 is given with its conserved first and last residue. Fields, in order: J gene, clone size, CDR3 length, D gene, V gene, CDR3 DNA, CDR3 protein. The D gene is left open where the match is weak. Size tells how often a clone was seen (once, few, many) or the class of an expanded clone, and some rows leave it out.

>TRBJ1-2|NA|15|NA|TRBV27
TGTGCCAGCAGTTTAATAAGCGGCGGGGACTATGGCTACACCTTC
CASSLISGGDYGYTF
>TRBJ2-1|NA|13|NA|TRBV7-2
TGTGCCTCGAGCGGTGGGGGGTACAATGAGCAGTTCTTC
CASSGGGYNEQFF
>TRBJ2-7|NA|15|NA|TRBV6-5
TGTGCCAGCAGTTACGACGGGACTGGATCCTACGAGCAGTACTTC
CASSYDGTGSYEQYF
>TRBJ2-2|NA|16|NA|TRBV18
TGTGCCAGCTCACTAAAGAGCGGGCCGAACACCGGGGAGCTGTTTTTT
CASSLKSGPNTGELFF
>TRBJ1-1|NA|13|NA|TRBV2
TGTGCCAGCAGTCTAGGACAGAACACTGAAGCTTTCTTT
CASSLGQNTEAFF
>TRBJ2-1|NA|15|NA|TRBV5-1
TGCGCCAGCAGCTTGGTAGCGTCCTCCTACAATGAGCAGTTCTTC
CASSLVASSYNEQFF
>TRBJ2-1|once|12|TRBD2|TRBV7-9
TGTGCCAGCAGCTTCGGACTAGGCGAGCAGTTCTTC
CASSFGLGEQFF
>TRBJ2-4|NA|11|NA|TRBV7-9
TGTGCCAGCAGCACCGGACAGTCCAGGTACTTC
CASSTGQSRYF
>TRBJ2-5|NA|15|NA|TRBV5-8
TGTGCCAGCAGCTTGGTGAGGCAGGGTACGGAGACCCAGTACTTC
CASSLVRQGTETQYF
>TRBJ2-7|NA|13|NA|TRBV6-5
TGTGCCAGCAGTATATCTCGAGCCTACGAGCAGTACTTC
CASSISRAYEQYF
>TRBJ1-4|NA|16|NA|TRBV7-8
TGTGCCAGCAGCTCCCCAACAGGGTTCTCTAATGAAAAACTGTTTTTT
CASSSPTGFSNEKLFF
>TRBJ1-1|NA|13|NA|TRBV3-1/TRBV3-2
TGTGCCAGCAGCCAAGTACAGGGAGATGAAGCTTTCTTT
CASSQVQGDEAFF
>TRBJ1-2|NA|14|NA|TRBV28
TGTGCCAGCAGTGTACCGACAGGAAACTATGGCTACACCTTC
CASSVPTGNYGYTF
>TRBJ1-2|NA|14|NA|TRBV7-9
TGTGCCAGCAGCTTAACAGGGATTAACTATGGCTACACCTTC
CASSLTGINYGYTF
>TRBJ2-3|NA|13|NA|TRBV6-2/TRBV6-3
TGTGCCAGCAGTTATTCTGACTCAGATACGCAGTATTTT
CASSYSDSDTQYF
>TRBJ1-2|NA|12|NA|TRBV10-3
TGTGCCATTTCCACCGGGGGATATGGCTACACCTTC
CAISTGGYGYTF
>TRBJ1-2|NA|13|NA|TRBV7-2
TGTGCCAGCAGCTTAGCCGGGGACTATGGCTACACCTTC
CASSLAGDYGYTF
>TRBJ2-7|NA|14|NA|TRBV3-1/TRBV3-2
TGTGCCAGCAGCCAAATAGAGGGTGCGGACGAGCAGTACTTC
CASSQIEGADEQYF
>TRBJ2-3|NA|16|NA|TRBV7-2
TGTGCCAGCAGCTCCGTTAAACTTGGAGATACAGATACGCAGTATTTT
CASSSVKLGDTDTQYF
>TRBJ2-3|NA|18|TRBD2|TRBV11-2
TGTGCCAGCAGCTTAAGGGCCCTTTTCGGGGGGGCGACAGATACGCAGTATTTT
CASSLRALFGGATDTQYF
>TRBJ2-7|NA|15|TRBD1|TRBV5-1
TGCGCCAGCAGCTCTCCGGGACAGGACTCCTACGAGCAGTACTTC
CASSSPGQDSYEQYF
>TRBJ2-3|NA|16|TRBD1|TRBV4-1
TGCGCCAGCAGCCAAGAACCGGGACAGCACACAGATACGCAGTATTTT
CASSQEPGQHTDTQYF
>TRBJ1-4|NA|13|TRBD1|TRBV12-3/TRBV12-4
TGTGCCATCGGGCAGGGGGTTACGTCGAAACTGTTTTTT
CAIGQGVTSKLFF
>TRBJ2-7|NA|13|TRBD1|TRBV5-1
TGCGCCAGCAGCACCGACAGGGGTTACGAGCAGTACTTC
CASSTDRGYEQYF
>TRBJ2-7|NA|12|TRBD1|TRBV7-2
TGTGCCAGCAGCCGGGACAGGGACGAGCAGTACTTC
CASSRDRDEQYF
>TRBJ2-7|NA|15|NA|TRBV6-5
TGTGCCAGCAGTTACTCGTGGACAGCAACCTACGAGCAGTACTTC
CASSYSWTATYEQYF
>TRBJ2-7|NA|16|TRBD2|TRBV18
TGTGCCAGCTCACCACCCGGACTAGCGGGAACCTACGAGCAGTACTTC
CASSPPGLAGTYEQYF
>TRBJ2-7|once|17|NA|TRBV14
TGTGCCAGCAGCCAAGTCCCCCGACAGAGAGGTATCGACGAGCAGTACTTC
CASSQVPRQRGIDEQYF
>TRBJ1-2|NA|14|TRBD1|TRBV5-6
TGTGCCAGCAGCTTGGGACAGGGAAAGGATGGCTACACCTTC
CASSLGQGKDGYTF
>TRBJ2-1|NA|18|NA|TRBV2
TGTGCCAGCAGTGAAGCGCCGTACCTAGCGAGCTCCTACAATGAGCAGTTCTTC
CASSEAPYLASSYNEQFF
>TRBJ2-7|NA|17|TRBD1|TRBV6-1
TGTGCCAGCAGTGAAATTAGGGACAGCTTCTACTCCTACGAGCAGTACTTC
CASSEIRDSFYSYEQYF
>TRBJ2-1|once|17|NA|TRBV5-1
TGCGCCAGCAGCTTGGATGGGCATCCGAGCTCCTACAATGAGCAGTTCTTC
CASSLDGHPSSYNEQFF
>TRBJ1-3|once|13|NA|TRBV19
TGTGCCAGTAGTATTAGGAGCGGAAACACCATATATTTT
CASSIRSGNTIYF
>TRBJ2-7|NA|15|NA|TRBV11-2
TGTGCCAGCAGCTTAGGGTCTAGCGTGATCTACGAGCAGTACTTC
CASSLGSSVIYEQYF
>TRBJ2-1|NA|16|NA|TRBV21-1
TGTGCCAGCAGCTTGCAAGCGGGAGGAACTTACAATGAGCAGTTCTTC
CASSLQAGGTYNEQFF
>TRBJ2-1|NA|16|TRBD1|TRBV7-9
TGTGCCAGCAGCTATGGGACAGGAGAGACCGGCCATGAGCAGTTCTTC
CASSYGTGETGHEQFF
>TRBJ1-5|NA|18|TRBD1|TRBV11-2
TGTGCCAGCAGCTTACTAAGATGGACAGGGCCACCCAATCAGCCCCAGCATTTT
CASSLLRWTGPPNQPQHF
>TRBJ1-2|NA|13|NA|TRBV29-1
TGCAGCGTTGAAGATCAGGGAGGCTATGGCTACACCTTC
CSVEDQGGYGYTF
>TRBJ1-1|NA|13|NA|TRBV28
TGTGCCAGCGGGGCATCCTCGAACACTGAAGCTTTCTTT
CASGASSNTEAFF
>TRBJ1-5|NA|14|NA|TRBV7-2
TGTGCCAGCAGCTTGCCGGGTAGCAATCAGCCCCAGCATTTT
CASSLPGSNQPQHF
>TRBJ1-2|once|18|TRBD1|TRBV9
TGTGCCAGCAGCGTGAGGGGGGACGCCGGGACAGCTAACTATGGCTACACCTTC
CASSVRGDAGTANYGYTF
>TRBJ2-2|NA|19|TRBD2|TRBV10-3
TGTGCCATCAGTGAGGGACTAGCGGGACTGTCCCGCAACACCGGGGAGCTGTTTTTT
CAISEGLAGLSRNTGELFF
>TRBJ2-6|NA|17|TRBD2|TRBV13
TGTGCCAGCAGCTTAGGACGGGGGGGCTCTGGGGCCAACGTCCTGACTTTC
CASSLGRGGSGANVLTF
>TRBJ2-6|NA|18|TRBD2|TRBV4-1
TGCGCCAGCAGCCTAGACGTAGCGGGCAGCTCTGGGGCCAACGTCCTGACTTTC
CASSLDVAGSSGANVLTF
>TRBJ2-3|NA|16|NA|TRBV6-5
TGTGCCAGCAGTTACGGTAGCGGAGAGACAGCAGATACGCAGTATTTT
CASSYGSGETADTQYF
>TRBJ2-3|NA|15|TRBD1|TRBV27
TGTGCCAGCAGCCGAGAGGGGGCCCCCACAGATACGCAGTATTTT
CASSREGAPTDTQYF
>TRBJ2-7|NA|13|TRBD1|TRBV28
TGTGCCAGCGGCGTGGGACAGGGAGGCGAGCAGTACTTC
CASGVGQGGEQYF
>TRBJ2-1|NA|14|NA|TRBV10-3
TGTGCCATCAGTGAGGCAAGGACTGCGGACGGGCAGTTCTTC
CAISEARTADGQFF
>TRBJ2-7|NA|13|TRBD2|TRBV6-5
TGTGCCAGCCTTGGGGTAGCGGGAGAATCGTGGTACTTC
CASLGVAGESWYF
>TRBJ2-1|few|16|TRBD2|TRBV6-5
TGTGCCAGCAGTTACACTAGCGGGAGTGGGTACAATGAGCAGTTCTTC
CASSYTSGSGYNEQFF
>TRBJ1-2|NA|14|TRBD1|TRBV28
TGTGCCATTCCCGGGACAGAGCCTAACTATGGCTACACCTTC
CAIPGTEPNYGYTF
>TRBJ2-3|NA|14|NA|TRBV28
TGTGCCAGCAACTGGGGGCGCAGAACAGATACGCAGTATTTT
CASNWGRRTDTQYF
>TRBJ1-5|NA|14|NA|TRBV6-2/TRBV6-3
TGTGCCAGCAGTCCCGGGGTTTGGTTGGAGCCCCAGCATTTT
CASSPGVWLEPQHF
>TRBJ2-5|NA|15|TRBD1|TRBV5-5
TGTGCCAGCAGCTTGGGACAGGGGGCTCAAGAGACCCAGTACTTC
CASSLGQGAQETQYF
>TRBJ2-7|NA|12|TRBD1|TRBV29-1
TGCAGCGCTTCGGGACAGAGCTACGAGCAGTACTTC
CSASGQSYEQYF
>TRBJ2-7|NA|12|NA|TRBV18
TGTGCCAGCTCCCCCGACCAGGGGGAGCAGTACTTC
CASSPDQGEQYF
>TRBJ2-6|NA|16|NA|TRBV14
TGTGCCAGCAGCCAAACTTTAGAGGCTGGGGCCAACGTCCTGACTTTC
CASSQTLEAGANVLTF
>TRBJ2-3|NA|15|TRBD2|TRBV27
TGTGCCAGCAGTACACATAGCGGGAGGGCCCGGACGCAGTATTTT
CASSTHSGRARTQYF
>TRBJ2-2|NA|15|TRBD2|TRBV9
TGTGCCAGCAGCACCAGCGGGAGTGTCGCCGGGGAGCTGTTTTTT
CASSTSGSVAGELFF
>TRBJ1-6|few|13|TRBD1|TRBV30
TGTGCCTGGAACCCTTCACAGGGGACACCCCTCCACTTT
CAWNPSQGTPLHF